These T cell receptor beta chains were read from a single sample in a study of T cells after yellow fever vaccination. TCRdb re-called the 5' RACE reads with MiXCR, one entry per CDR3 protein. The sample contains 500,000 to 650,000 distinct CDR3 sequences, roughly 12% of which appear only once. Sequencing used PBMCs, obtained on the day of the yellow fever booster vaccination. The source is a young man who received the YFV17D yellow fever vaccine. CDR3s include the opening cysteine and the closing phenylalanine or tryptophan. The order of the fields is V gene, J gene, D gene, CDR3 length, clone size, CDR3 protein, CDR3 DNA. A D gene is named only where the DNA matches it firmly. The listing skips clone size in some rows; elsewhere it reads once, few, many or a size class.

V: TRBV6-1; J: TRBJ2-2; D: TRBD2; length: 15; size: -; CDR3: CASQGTSETIGELFF; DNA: TGTGCCAGCCAGGGGACTAGCGAGACGATCGGGGAGCTGTTTTTT
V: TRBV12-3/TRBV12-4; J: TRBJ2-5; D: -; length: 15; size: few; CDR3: CASSLGYPGWETQYF; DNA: TGTGCCAGCAGTTTAGGGTATCCTGGCTGGGAGACCCAGTACTTC
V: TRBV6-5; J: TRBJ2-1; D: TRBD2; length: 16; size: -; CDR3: CASSYSGTTSSNEQFF; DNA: TGTGCCAGCAGTTACTCTGGGACTACCTCATCCAATGAGCAGTTCTTC
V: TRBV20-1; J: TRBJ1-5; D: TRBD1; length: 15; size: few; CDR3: CSARHFDRGDQPQHF; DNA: TGCAGTGCTAGACATTTTGACAGGGGGGATCAGCCCCAGCATTTT
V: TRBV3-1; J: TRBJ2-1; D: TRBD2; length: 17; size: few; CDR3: CASSQDRLAGLSYEQFF; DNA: TGTGCCAGCAGCCAAGATCGTCTAGCGGGATTGAGCTATGAGCAGTTCTTC
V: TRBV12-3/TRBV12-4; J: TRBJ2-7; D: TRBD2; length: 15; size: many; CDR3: CASSFFLAGVEEQYF; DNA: TGTGCCAGCAGTTTCTTCCTAGCGGGAGTAGAAGAGCAGTACTTC
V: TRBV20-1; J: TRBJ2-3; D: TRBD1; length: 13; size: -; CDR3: CSAMGQGWDTQYF; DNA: TGCAGTGCCATGGGACAGGGGTGGGATACGCAGTATTTT
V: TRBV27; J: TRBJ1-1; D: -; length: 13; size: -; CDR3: CASRSWGPTEAFF; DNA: TGTGCCAGCAGAAGCTGGGGGCCCACTGAAGCTTTCTTT
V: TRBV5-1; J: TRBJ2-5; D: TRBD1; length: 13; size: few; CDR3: CASSSGQEETQYF; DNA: TGCGCCAGCAGCTCTGGACAGGAAGAGACCCAGTACTTC
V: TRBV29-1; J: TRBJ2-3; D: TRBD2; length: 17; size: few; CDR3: CSVEDPLPGAGQDTQYF; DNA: TGCAGCGTTGAAGATCCCTTGCCGGGAGCGGGGCAAGATACGCAGTATTTT
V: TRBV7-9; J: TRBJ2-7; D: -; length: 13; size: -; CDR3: CASSLVGFQEQYF; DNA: TGTGCCAGCAGCTTAGTTGGGTTTCAAGAGCAGTACTTC
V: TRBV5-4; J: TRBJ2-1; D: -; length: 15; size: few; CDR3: CASSLASTSYNEQFF; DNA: TGTGCCAGCAGCCTTGCATCTACGTCCTACAATGAGCAGTTCTTC
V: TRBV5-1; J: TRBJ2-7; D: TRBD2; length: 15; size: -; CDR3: CASSETSGRAHEQYF; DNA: TGCGCCAGCAGCGAAACTAGCGGGAGGGCCCACGAGCAGTACTTC
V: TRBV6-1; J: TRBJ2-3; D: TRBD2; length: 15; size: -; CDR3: CASRFSGSSTDTQYF; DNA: TGTGCCAGCAGATTTAGCGGGAGTAGCACAGATACGCAGTATTTT
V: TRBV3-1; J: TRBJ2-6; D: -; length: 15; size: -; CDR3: CASSPDSTRANVLTF; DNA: TGTGCCAGCAGCCCCGATTCAACACGGGCCAACGTCCTGACTTTC
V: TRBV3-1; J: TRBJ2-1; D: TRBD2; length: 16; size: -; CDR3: CASRPHGTSENNEQFF; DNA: TGTGCCAGCAGGCCGCACGGGACTAGCGAGAACAATGAGCAGTTCTTC
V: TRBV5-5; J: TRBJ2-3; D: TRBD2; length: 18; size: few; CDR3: CASSFFSLRREGTDTQYF; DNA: TGTGCCAGCAGCTTCTTCTCCCTGAGGCGGGAGGGCACAGATACGCAGTATTTT
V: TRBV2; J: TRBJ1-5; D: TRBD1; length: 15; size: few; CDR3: CASGLRQGSNQPQHF; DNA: TGTGCCAGCGGACTTAGACAGGGGTCTAATCAGCCCCAGCATTTT
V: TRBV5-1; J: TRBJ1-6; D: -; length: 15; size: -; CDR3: CASSRGGPDNSPLHF; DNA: TGCGCCAGCAGCAGAGGGGGACCCGATAATTCACCCCTCCACTTT
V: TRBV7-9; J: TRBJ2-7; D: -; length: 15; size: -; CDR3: CASSPIGAGSYEQYF; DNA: TGTGCCAGCAGTCCTATTGGGGCGGGGTCCTACGAGCAGTACTTC
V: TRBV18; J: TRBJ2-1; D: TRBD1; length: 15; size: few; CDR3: CASSPGQGARNEQFF; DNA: TGTGCCAGCTCCCCGGGACAGGGGGCGCGTAATGAGCAGTTCTTC
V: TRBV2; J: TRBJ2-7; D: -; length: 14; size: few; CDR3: CASSDPRRIIEQYF; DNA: TGTGCCAGCAGTGACCCCAGGAGGATTATAGAGCAGTACTTC
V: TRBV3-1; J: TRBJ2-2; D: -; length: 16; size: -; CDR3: CASSRGGGANTGELFF; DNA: TGTGCCAGCAGCCGCGGAGGGGGAGCGAACACCGGGGAGCTGTTTTTT
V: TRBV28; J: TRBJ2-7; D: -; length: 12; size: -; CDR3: CASHGLFYEQYF; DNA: TGTGCCAGCCATGGACTCTTCTACGAGCAGTACTTC
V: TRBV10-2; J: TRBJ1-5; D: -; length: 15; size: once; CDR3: CASSESIQAVQPQHF; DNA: TGCGCCAGCAGTGAGTCGATCCAGGCCGTTCAGCCCCAGCATTTT
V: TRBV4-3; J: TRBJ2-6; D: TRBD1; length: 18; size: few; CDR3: CASSQVGQGNSGANVLTF; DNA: TGCGCCAGCAGCCAAGTAGGACAGGGAAACTCTGGGGCCAACGTCCTGACTTTC
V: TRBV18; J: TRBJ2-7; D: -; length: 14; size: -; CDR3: CASAPRSGAYEQYF; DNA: TGTGCCAGCGCACCGCGGAGCGGCGCCTACGAGCAGTACTTC
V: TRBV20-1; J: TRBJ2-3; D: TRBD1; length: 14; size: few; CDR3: CSTGQGKGADTQYF; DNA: TGCAGTACCGGACAGGGCAAAGGGGCAGATACGCAGTATTTT
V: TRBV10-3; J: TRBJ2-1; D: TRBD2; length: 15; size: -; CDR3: CAISDSREGYNEQFF; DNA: TGTGCCATCAGTGACTCCCGGGAGGGATACAATGAGCAGTTCTTC
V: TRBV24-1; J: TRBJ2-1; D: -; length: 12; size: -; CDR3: CATSDPNNEQFF; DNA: TGTGCCACCAGTGATCCAAACAATGAGCAGTTCTTC
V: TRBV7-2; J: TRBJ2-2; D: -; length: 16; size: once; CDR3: CASSLAGVAVTGELFF; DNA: TGTGCCAGCAGCTTAGCGGGGGTGGCGGTCACCGGGGAGCTGTTTTTT
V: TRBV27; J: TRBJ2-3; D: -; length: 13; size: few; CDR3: CASNGRTTDTQYF; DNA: TGTGCCAGCAATGGACGAACCACAGATACGCAGTATTTT
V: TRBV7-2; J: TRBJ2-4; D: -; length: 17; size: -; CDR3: CASSLKLATAGKNIQYF; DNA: TGTGCCAGCAGCTTAAAGTTGGCTACAGCAGGCAAAAACATTCAGTACTTC
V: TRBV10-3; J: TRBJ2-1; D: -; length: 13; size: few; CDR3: CAISDHPTNGQFF; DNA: TGTGCCATCAGTGACCACCCCACAAATGGGCAGTTCTTC